This T cell receptor beta chain was sequenced for a study of HIV-infected patients and healthy controls. Study-wide findings and caveats: Compared with untreated HIV+ repertoires, healthy controls showed roughly threefold more distinct CDR3s and higher Shannon diversity. Compared with healthy controls, HIV-infected patients showed less CDR3 sharing between individuals. Mean usage of eight alpha and eight beta V genes differed significantly in HIV-infected patients versus controls. HLA types of the donors remained undetermined.

Reverse transcription used roughly 480 ng RNA and constant-region primers for alpha and beta. Using multiplexing indices, alpha and beta chain libraries were generated apart by chain-specific third strand synthesis. TCRdb passed the 5' RACE reads through MiXCR, listing each CDR3 protein once. The sample lists fewer than 7,000 distinct CDR3 sequences, about 10% occurring once. All unsorted peripheral T cells were captured because whole blood was used without fractionation. Ten or more counts support this clonotype. Antigen specificity is unknown. CDR3 length equals 13 residues. With 2 bases removed from V and 4 bases from J, the gap between germline ends came to 8 bases.

The clonotype was recovered from an adult with HIV infection. The chain couples TRBV12-3 or TRBV12-4 to TRBJ1-1; tentatively, D is TRBD1 (5 bases). The input for sequencing was blood, taken before antiretroviral therapy. CDR3 region: CASSLTRVTEAFF. The DNA of the CDR3 is TGTGCCAGCAGTTTAACCAGGGTCACTGAAGCTTTCTTT.